This T cell receptor beta chain is drawn from a study of T cell repertoires in cytomegalovirus infection. Study-wide context: It was recently identified HLA-C-restricted and well-studied HLA-B-restricted CMV epitopes that the study used. Public TCR beta signature analysis indicated the presence of both CMV infection and matching HLA type.

MiXCR, applied by TCRdb to the reads, yields one record per CDR3 protein. The sample includes approximately 730,000 distinct CDR3 sequences, around 30% of them seen just once. This clonotype was observed a single time. Its antigen remains unknown. Mismatch with germline at one junction end may stem from a read error. The germline CDR1 and CDR2 sequences are MNHEY and SMNVEV (reference sequence). The CDR3 spans 17 residues. Sequencing was performed on cultured PBMCs, taken from culture after CMV antigen stimulation. V is TRBV27 and J is TRBJ2-3; weak D call: TRBD2 (6 bases). The clonotype originates from a human donor in good health (CMV status not recorded). Some clones in this sample may be carry-over from other donors' samples. CDR3 amino acids: CASSYRSRAGKTDTRYF. The DNA for the CDR3 is TGTGCCAGCAGTTACCGCTCGCGGGCGGGAAAAACGGATACGCGGTATTTT.